Listed here are 17 T cell receptor beta chains from one sample, sequenced in a study of lymphopenia after photon versus proton radiotherapy. The repertoire was sequenced with immunoSEQ multiplex PCR; TCRdb's copy has only in-frame clones and lacks some. The sample yields about 7,300 clones, about 92% seen once. The specimen was peripheral blood, collected from a patient treated with photon-based radiotherapy. The source is a woman aged 45-65 years with cholangiocarcinoma.

This chain uses TRBV5-4 with TRBJ1-1; 8 bases map to TRBD1. V lost 4 bases and J lost 8; bases outside the gene matches: 7. CDR3 size: 13 residues. Per germline, CDR1 SGHNT and CDR2 YYREEE (reference sequence). CDR3 loop: CASSLGQGGEAFF. The CDR3 DNA reads as TGTGCCAGCAGCCTTGGACAGGGTGGGGAAGCTTTCTTT.

The V and J genes are TRBV10-3 and TRBJ1-1; 10 nucleotides align to TRBD1. Trimming removed 6 bases from V and 3 bases from J; junction bases left unmatched: 7. Germline V gene lookup returns CDR1 ENHRY and CDR2 SYGVKD. The CDR3 consists of 15 residues. The CDR3 protein is CAIRPGQGRDTEAFF. CDR3 in DNA: TGTGCCATCAGACCGGGACAGGGGAGGGACACTGAAGCTTTCTTT.

The chain combines TRBV9 with TRBJ1-3, with D possibly matching TRBD1 (5 bases). The germline CDR1 and CDR2 sequences are SGDLS and YYNGEE. The CDR3 runs 16 residues. Trimming stripped 4 bases from V and 0 bases from J, with 14 bases between. CDR3 sequence (DNA): TGTGCCAGCAGCCGGGACGGGTATAGCTCTGGAAACACCATATATTTT. This sequence encodes CASSRDGYSSGNTIYF.

The J gene is TRBJ2-7, the V gene TRBV9; 12 bases fit TRBD1. The ends lost 3 bases at V and 7 bases at J; junction bases unmatched: 5. Germline V gene data show CDR1 as SGDLS and CDR2 as YYNGEE. This CDR3 region has 14 residues. CDR3 DNA sequence: TGTGCCAGCAGCGACCGGGACAGGGGGCATGAGCAGTACTTC. Its protein is CASSDRDRGHEQYF.

V usage is TRBV19 and J usage is TRBJ2-7, with 10 bases identical to TRBD1. This CDR3 contains 14 residues. Per the germline V gene, CDR1 is LNHDA and CDR2 is SQIVND (reference sequence). Unmatched junction bases numbered 5, after V lost 5 bases and J lost 4 bases. This CDR3 reads CASSFRDRGYEQYF. The CDR3 DNA reads as TGTGCCAGTAGTTTCCGGGACAGGGGTTACGAGCAGTACTTC.

The chain links TRBV5-1 to TRBJ1-2, with D perhaps TRBD1 (6 bases). CDR3 length: 15 amino acids. CDR1 is SGHRS and CDR2 is YFSETQ in the germline V gene. Trimming cost V 4 bases and J 0 bases, with 13 bases left between them. DNA of the CDR3: TGCGCCAGCAGCCCGCGGACAGACCCTAACTATGGCTACACCTTC. It is translated as CASSPRTDPNYGYTF.

The genes are TRBV18 and TRBJ1-1; D is unclear. This CDR3 contains 15 residues. Germline V lookup: CDR1 KGHSH, CDR2 LQKENI. The ends were cut back, 3 bases at V and 4 bases at J, with 15 bases in the middle. DNA of the CDR3: TGTGCCAGCTCACCGGCGACGAAAGGGCGCACTGAAGCTTTCTTT. This sequence encodes CASSPATKGRTEAFF.

J is TRBJ1-1 and V is TRBV27; D is ambiguous. This CDR3 has 15 residues. The germline V and J ends were trimmed by 3 bases and 7 bases, with 18 bases remaining between them. Germline assignment: CDR1 MNHEY and CDR2 SMNVEV (reference sequence). CDR3 DNA: TGTGCCAGCAGTTTCGGGCTCCGGGCTCCTGGTGAAGCTTTCTTT. Amino acid sequence: CASSFGLRAPGEAFF.

In its sample, this clone was seen a few times. The V call is TRBV19, the J call TRBJ1-2, with TRBD1 matching 8 bases. The CDR3 contains 14 residues. The ends lost 6 bases at V and 1 base at J; junction bases unmatched: 4. Per the germline V gene, CDR1 is LNHDA and CDR2 is SQIVND (reference sequence). The CDR3 spells CASSQQGVNYGYTF. For the CDR3, the DNA is TGTGCCAGTAGCCAACAGGGGGTTAACTATGGCTACACCTTC.

The gene calls are TRBV6-5 and TRBJ1-5; tentatively, D is TRBD1 (5 bases). The V gene's germline CDR1 is MNHEY and CDR2 SVGAGI. The CDR3 loop spans 14 amino acids. Deletions cut 0 bases from V and 4 bases from J, with 7 bases between. Here the CDR3 DNA reads TGTGCCAGCAGTTACTCCCGGGGGAATCAGCCCCAGCATTTT. This gives the protein CASSYSRGNQPQHF.

The chain carries TRBV6-5 and TRBJ2-7; 9 bases map to TRBD2. The CDR3 consists of 15 residues. The trim removed 5 bases at V and 5 bases at J, leaving 10 bases unmatched. Germline V gene lookup returns CDR1 MNHEY and CDR2 SVGAGI. The CDR3 protein is CASSPKTTSGHEQYF. DNA of the CDR3: TGTGCCAGCAGTCCCAAGACGACTAGCGGACACGAGCAGTACTTC.

The V gene is TRBV10-3, the J gene TRBJ1-1; D may be TRBD1 (6 bases). V lost 3 bases and J 2 bases, leaving 10 bases between the germline ends. Germline CDR1 reads ENHRY; CDR2 reads SYGVKD. This CDR3 is 14 amino acids long. The chain's CDR3 is CAISDPGTNTEAFF. As DNA, the CDR3 is TGTGCCATCAGTGACCCAGGGACAAACACTGAAGCTTTCTTT.

The V and J genes are TRBV9 and TRBJ2-1; tentatively, D is TRBD1 (5 bases). This CDR3 is built from 12 residues. Trimming took off 4 bases at V and 4 bases at J, with 6 bases between the two ends. Germline loops: CDR1 SGDLS, CDR2 YYNGEE. CDR3 sequence reads: CASSPGYNEQFF. DNA of the CDR3: TGTGCCAGCAGCCCAGGGTACAATGAGCAGTTCTTC.

CDR3 DNA: TGTGCCAGTAGTATGGACCCTTACTATGGCTACACCTTC. Translating gives CASSMDPYYGYTF. J is TRBJ1-2 and V is TRBV19; D not certain. Per the germline V gene, CDR1 is LNHDA and CDR2 is SQIVND (reference sequence). This CDR3 spans 13 amino acids. Trimming took off 3 bases at V and 3 bases at J, with 8 bases between the two ends.

This chain joins TRBV5-1 and TRBJ1-4, with D tentatively TRBD1 (6 bases). Germline CDR1 is SGHRS and CDR2 is YFSETQ. Trimming pared 4 bases from V and 5 bases from J, leaving 18 bases between. CDR3 length equals 16 residues. CDR3 nucleotides: TGCGCCAGCAGCCTTACTGGGGGGCCGAAGAATGAAAAACTGTTTTTT. As protein: CASSLTGGPKNEKLFF.

V gene TRBV19 combines with J gene TRBJ1-2, with D maybe TRBD1 (5 bases). In germline, CDR1 is LNHDA, CDR2 SQIVND (reference sequence). The CDR3 has 14 residues. V was shortened by 2 bases and J by 3 bases, with 10 bases between the two germline ends. CDR3 sequence (DNA): TGTGCCAGTAGTATACAGGGTTTATACTATGGCTACACCTTC. Protein sequence: CASSIQGLYYGYTF. Using reference TRBV19 and TRBJ1-2 for the parts outside the CDR3, the full variable domain is DGGITQSPKYLFRKEGQNVTLSCEQNLNHDAMYWYRQDPGQGLRLIYYSQIVNDFQKGDIAEGYSVSREKKESFPLTVTSAQKNPTAFYLCASSIQGLYYGYTFGSGTRLTVV.

The chain combines TRBV19 with TRBJ2-2; the match to TRBD1 covers 7 bases. V shed 4 bases, J shed 0 bases, and the junction held 8 bases outside the gene matches. CDR1 LNHDA and CDR2 SQIVND come from the germline V gene (reference sequence). The CDR3 loop spans 17 amino acids. The CDR3 bases are TGTGCCAGTAGTAGGGGACCCGGGACAGCGAACACCGGGGAGCTGTTTTTT. This encodes CASSRGPGTANTGELFF. Full variable domain (outside the CDR3, taken from reference TRBV19 and TRBJ2-2): DGGITQSPKYLFRKEGQNVTLSCEQNLNHDAMYWYRQDPGQGLRLIYYSQIVNDFQKGDIAEGYSVSREKKESFPLTVTSAQKNPTAFYLCASSRGPGTANTGELFFGEGSRLTVL.